The clone carrying this TCR beta chain has a handful of counts. Its antigen is unidentified. Vbeta (60) and Jbeta (13) primers were used in the PCR. The table came from immunoSEQ multiplex PCR; TCRdb's copy has only in-frame clones and leaves some out. Among 80,000 to 100,000 clones listed, over 75% were seen once. CDR3 length: 13 residues. V was clipped by 4 bases and J by 10 bases; unmatched bases: 4. Germline values: CDR1 MNHEY, CDR2 SVGAGI. The data were taken from a study of cytomegalovirus exposure and HLA in healthy donors. Overall study: Previous work identified around 120 million unique TCR beta sequences from 150 million to 200 million T cells.

General study findings and limits: A later analysis by the authors found several of the most significant clusters apparently linked to common viral pathogens. TCR beta sequences reportedly predicted most subjects' HLA-A and HLA-B alleles accurately. Later analysis associated a missense DCLRE1C variant with TCR beta V- and J-gene trimming.

The rearrangement uses TRBV6-5 and TRBJ1-4, with TRBD1 matching over 9 bases. This TCR was sampled from a man aged 35 to 55 in good health and CMV-seropositive. Material: PBMCs. DNA for the CDR3: TGTGCCAGCAGTTTGGACAGGGGAAGAAAACTGTTTTTT. Translated, it gives CASSLDRGRKLFF.